Here is one T cell receptor (beta chain) with its context. The authors' processing: Reference gene primer amplification gave estimated nucleated cell counts. The method was immunoSEQ multiplex PCR; TCRdb's version includes in-frame clones alone and lacks a portion of them. The DNA was the basis for D and trimming; V, J and clone size are from that table. This sample has 100,000 to 120,000 clones, with about 85% found just once. This sample was included in a study of blood T cell repertoires in COVID-19. Study overall: Samples came from the United States, Italy and Spain, spanning acute and convalescent COVID-19. Sources were T cells, B-cell-depleted T cells, or PBMCs; the material itself was cDNA or gDNA.

Enrollment of patients from Seattle took place during active infection, with longitudinal follow-up. The V end was cut by 2 bases, the J end by 6 bases, with 4 bases between. This CDR3 spans 11 amino acids. Germline lookup yields CDR1 SGHAT and CDR2 FQDESV (reference sequence). The source material was peripheral blood. This clonotype originated in a woman in her sixties with COVID-19, enrolled during active disease. The chain uses TRBV11-1 and TRBJ1-1; D unresolved. The CDR3 DNA sequence: TGTGCCAGCAGCTTAACAGCTGAAGCTTTCTTT. Translated, it gives CASSLTAEAFF.